Listed here are 11 T cell receptor beta chains from one sample, sequenced in a study of shared clonotypes between healthy human individuals. Repertoires were generated with immunoSEQ multiplex PCR, while TCRdb's copy carries only in-frame clones and drops some. Altogether 2 million or so clones are present, approximately 95% being singletons, with the ten largest covering around 1.1%. CD45RO-negative, CCR7-selected cells formed the naive CD8 fraction, which excluded terminally differentiated effector memory CD45RA+ cells. The sequenced material came from naive CD8+ T cells sorted from blood. These TCRs come from a man aged 18 to 29 in good health.

Concerning this clone itself: Additional DNA sequences in this sample encode the identical CDR3. The chain joins TRBV6-5 to TRBJ2-1; TRBD1 might be the D (6 bases). V was clipped by 0 bases and J by 7 bases, with 10 bases between them. This CDR3 is built from 14 residues. Germline V lookup: CDR1 MNHEY, CDR2 SVGAGI. The CDR3 region has the DNA TGTGCCAGCAGTTACTCAGCAGGGACAAATGAGCAGTTCTTC. Translation gives CASSYSAGTNEQFF.

The gene calls are TRBV4-3 and TRBJ2-1, with a tentative D call TRBD2 (5 bases). CDR3 length: 18 amino acids. The V and J ends lost 0 bases and 0 bases respectively, with 15 bases between them. Germline assignment: CDR1 LGHNA and CDR2 YSLEER. Here the CDR3 reads CASSQDSGSVSSYNEQFF. CDR3 DNA: TGCGCCAGCAGCCAAGATTCTGGTAGCGTGAGCTCCTACAATGAGCAGTTCTTC.

J is TRBJ1-5 and V is TRBV2, with D hard to call. This CDR3 has 14 amino acids. Germline V CDR1 and CDR2: SNHLY, FYNNEI. The germline V and J ends were trimmed by 3 bases and 5 bases, with 11 bases remaining between them. This chain's CDR3 is CASSEWGGHQPQHF. CDR3 in DNA: TGTGCCAGCAGTGAGTGGGGAGGCCATCAGCCCCAGCATTTT.

This clone was seen only once. The rearrangement joins TRBV19 to TRBJ1-4; the match to TRBD1 covers 7 bases. With V trimmed by 5 bases and J by 6 bases, 9 bases remained unmatched. CDR3 length equals 15 residues. The germline CDR1 and CDR2 sequences are LNHDA and SQIVND (reference sequence). CDR3 amino acids: CASSGRQGADEKLFF. The CDR3 DNA reads TGTGCCAGTAGTGGTCGACAGGGAGCGGATGAAAAACTGTTTTTT.

This clone was seen just once. The chain combines TRBV6-6 with TRBJ1-5, with D unclear. CDR1 and CDR2 (germline): MNHNY, SVGAGI (reference sequence). The V end lost 3 bases, the J end lost 3 bases, and 9 bases lay between the germline ends. The CDR3 extends over 14 amino acids. The CDR3 sequence is CASSYWNANQPQHF. As DNA, the CDR3 is TGTGCCAGCAGTTATTGGAACGCCAATCAGCCCCAGCATTTT.

This chain links TRBV5-1 with TRBJ2-5; 7 bases match TRBD1. The V gene end was trimmed by 0 bases and the J gene end by 2 bases; junction bases not matched to a gene: 10. The CDR3 length is 17 residues. Germline-derived CDR1 and CDR2 are SGHRS and YFSETQ. The CDR3 sequence: CASSLAPSGGLQETQYF. For the CDR3, the DNA is TGCGCCAGCAGCTTGGCCCCCTCAGGGGGTCTGCAAGAGACCCAGTACTTC. Filled out from reference TRBV5-1 and TRBJ2-5, the complete variable domain reads KAGVTQTPRYLIKTRGQQVTLSCSPISGHRSVSWYQQTPGQGLQFLFEYFSETQRNKGNFPGRFSGRQFSNSRSEMNVSTLELGDSALYLCASSLAPSGGLQETQYFGPGTRLLVL.

The genes are TRBV28 and TRBJ1-3, with TRBD1 as a possible D gene (5 bases). Germline loops: CDR1 MDHEN, CDR2 SYDVKM. The CDR3 runs to 16 residues. Trimming cost V 2 bases and J 1 base, with 12 bases left between them. The CDR3 DNA follows: TGTGCCAGCAGTTTAGTTCAGGGTTCATCTGGAAACACCATATATTTT. Its translation is CASSLVQGSSGNTIYF.

The chain is built from TRBV4-1 and TRBJ1-5; D gene unclear. Germline values: CDR1 MGHRA, CDR2 YSYEKL. The CDR3 contains 12 residues. Trimming took off 3 bases at V and 4 bases at J, with 4 bases between the two ends. In DNA, the CDR3 is TGCGCCAGCAGCCATGGTAATCAGCCCCAGCATTTT. Translated: CASSHGNQPQHF.

This chain links TRBV4-3 with TRBJ2-5, with 11 bases identical to TRBD2. V was clipped by 1 base and J by 2 bases; unmatched bases: 9. The CDR3 loop spans 18 amino acids. CDR1 LGHNA and CDR2 YSLEER come from the germline V gene. The CDR3 region has the DNA TGCGCCAGCAGCCAAGCTATAGCGGGAGGGCCTGATCAAGAGACCCAGTACTTC. This sequence encodes CASSQAIAGGPDQETQYF.

The CDR3 spells CASSYSEDIQEEAFF. In DNA, the CDR3 is TGTGCCAGCAGTTACTCCGAAGATATCCAGGAAGAAGCTTTCTTT. The V and J genes are TRBV6-6 and TRBJ1-1; D uncertain. CDR1 MNHNY and CDR2 SVGAGI come from the germline V gene (reference sequence). V was trimmed by 0 bases and J by 8 bases, leaving 16 bases between them. The CDR3 runs 15 residues.

The CDR3 DNA follows: TGTGCCAGCGCAAAGGAAGGGGTCGCCTACGAGCAGTACTTC. Its protein is CASAKEGVAYEQYF. The V gene is TRBV9, the J gene TRBJ2-7; TRBD1 is a possible D gene (5 bases). With 7 bases removed from V and 2 bases from J, the gap between germline ends came to 16 bases. Germline CDR1 SGDLS, CDR2 YYNGEE. This CDR3 is built from 14 residues.